The T cell receptor (beta chain) under discussion was sequenced for a study of Graves' ophthalmopathy and Graves' hyperthyroidism. Study observations and caveats: It was with around 67% sensitivity and roughly 75% specificity that the model predicted ophthalmopathy progression.

The CDR3 is made up of 13 amino acids. The V segment lost 3 bases and the J segment 3 bases; nucleotides outside the gene matches: 2. Germline values: CDR1 SGHAT, CDR2 FQNNGV. From fresh peripheral blood, 8.5 to 10 ml in volume, the PBMCs were obtained. TCR beta CDR3 regions were amplified from RNA transcripts. First-round RT-PCR with HTBI primers preceded a second-round multiplex PCR. TCRdb processed the multiplex PCR reads anew with MiXCR; each CDR3 protein has one entry. The sample records some 200,000 distinct CDR3 sequences, under 30% being singletons. Ten or more counts support this clonotype. What it binds is unknown.

The sample consisted of peripheral blood. The chain has TRBV11-2 and TRBJ2-7; TRBD1 aligns across 7 bases. This receptor was obtained from a man aged 50-59 years with Graves' ophthalmopathy. The DNA of the CDR3 is TGTGCCAGCAGCTTGACAGGGCGCTACGAGCAGTACTTC. Residues: CASSLTGRYEQYF.